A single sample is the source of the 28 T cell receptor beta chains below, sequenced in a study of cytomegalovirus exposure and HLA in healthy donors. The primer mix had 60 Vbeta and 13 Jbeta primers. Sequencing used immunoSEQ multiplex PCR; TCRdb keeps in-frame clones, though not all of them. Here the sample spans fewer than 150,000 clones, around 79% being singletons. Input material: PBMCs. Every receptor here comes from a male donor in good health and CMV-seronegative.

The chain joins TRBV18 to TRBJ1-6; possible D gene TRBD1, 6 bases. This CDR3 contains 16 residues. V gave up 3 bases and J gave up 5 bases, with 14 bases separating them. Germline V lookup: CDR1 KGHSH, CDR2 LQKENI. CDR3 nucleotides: TGTGCCAGCTCACCGGTAGGGGGGGCGAATAATTCACCCCTCCACTTT. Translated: CASSPVGGANNSPLHF.

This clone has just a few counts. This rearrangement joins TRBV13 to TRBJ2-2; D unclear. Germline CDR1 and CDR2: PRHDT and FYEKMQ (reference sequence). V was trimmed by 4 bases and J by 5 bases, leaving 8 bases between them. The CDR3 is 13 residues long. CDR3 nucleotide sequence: TGTGCCAGCAGCTCAGGAGAGACCGGGGAGCTGTTTTTT. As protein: CASSSGETGELFF.

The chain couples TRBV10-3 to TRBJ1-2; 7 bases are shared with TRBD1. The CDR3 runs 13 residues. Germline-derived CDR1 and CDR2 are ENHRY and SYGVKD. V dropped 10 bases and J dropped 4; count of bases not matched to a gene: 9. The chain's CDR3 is CATLQGNSYGYTF. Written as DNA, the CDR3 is TGTGCCACCCTACAGGGGAATTCCTATGGCTACACCTTC.

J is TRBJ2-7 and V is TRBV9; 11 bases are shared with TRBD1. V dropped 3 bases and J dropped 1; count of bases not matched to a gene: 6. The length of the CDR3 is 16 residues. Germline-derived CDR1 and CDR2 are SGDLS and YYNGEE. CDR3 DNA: TGTGCCAGCAGCGGCGGGACAGGGGGACCATCCTACGAGCAGTACTTC. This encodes CASSGGTGGPSYEQYF.

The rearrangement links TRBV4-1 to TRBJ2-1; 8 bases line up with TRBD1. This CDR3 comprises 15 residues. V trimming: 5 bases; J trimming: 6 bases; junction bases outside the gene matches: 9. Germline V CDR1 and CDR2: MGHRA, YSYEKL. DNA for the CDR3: TGCGCCAGCAGCGACACGGGCAGGGGGCTCAATGAGCAGTTCTTC. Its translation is CASSDTGRGLNEQFF.

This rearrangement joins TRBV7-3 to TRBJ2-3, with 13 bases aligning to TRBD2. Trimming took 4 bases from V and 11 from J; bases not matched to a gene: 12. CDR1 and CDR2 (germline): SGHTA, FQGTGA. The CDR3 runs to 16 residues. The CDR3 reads CASSYDGLAGVTKQYF. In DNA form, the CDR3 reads TGTGCCAGCAGCTACGATGGACTAGCGGGAGTGACAAAGCAGTATTTT.

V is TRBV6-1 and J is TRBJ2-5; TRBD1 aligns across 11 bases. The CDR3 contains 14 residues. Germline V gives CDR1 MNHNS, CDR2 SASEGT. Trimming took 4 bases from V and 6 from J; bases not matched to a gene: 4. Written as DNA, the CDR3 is TGTGCCAGCAGTGCCGGGACAGGGGGAAAGACCCAGTACTTC. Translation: CASSAGTGGKTQYF.

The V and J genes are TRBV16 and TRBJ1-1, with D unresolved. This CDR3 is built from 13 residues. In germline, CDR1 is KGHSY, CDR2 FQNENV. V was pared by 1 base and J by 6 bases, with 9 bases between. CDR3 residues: CASSQWREAEAFF. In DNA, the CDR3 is TGTGCCAGCAGCCAATGGCGGGAGGCTGAAGCTTTCTTT.

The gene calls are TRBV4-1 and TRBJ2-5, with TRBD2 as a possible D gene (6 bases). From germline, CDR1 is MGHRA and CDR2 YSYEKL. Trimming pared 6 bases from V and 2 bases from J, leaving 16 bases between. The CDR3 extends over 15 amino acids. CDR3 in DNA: TGCGCCAGCAGAGGAGGAGGGGACTGGCAAGAGACCCAGTACTTC. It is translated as CASRGGGDWQETQYF.

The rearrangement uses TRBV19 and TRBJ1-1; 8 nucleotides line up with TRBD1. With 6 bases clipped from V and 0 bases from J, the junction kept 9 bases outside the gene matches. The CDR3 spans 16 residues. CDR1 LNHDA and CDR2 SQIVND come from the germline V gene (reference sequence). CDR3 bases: TGTGCCAGTAGCCCCCGGGACAGGACGATGAACACTGAAGCTTTCTTT. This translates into CASSPRDRTMNTEAFF.

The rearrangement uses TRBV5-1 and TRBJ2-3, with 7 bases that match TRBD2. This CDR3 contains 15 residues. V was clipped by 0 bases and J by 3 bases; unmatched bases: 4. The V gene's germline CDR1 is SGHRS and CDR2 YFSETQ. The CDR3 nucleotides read TGCGCCAGCAGCTTGGAGGGCGGGGGTACAGATACGCAGTATTTT. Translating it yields CASSLEGGGTDTQYF.

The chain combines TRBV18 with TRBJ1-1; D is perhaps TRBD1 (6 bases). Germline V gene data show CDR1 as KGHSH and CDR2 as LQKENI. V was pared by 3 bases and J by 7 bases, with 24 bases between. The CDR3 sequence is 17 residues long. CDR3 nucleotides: TGTGCCAGCTCACCCCCCCGGGGGGTACTCAAGGGGGGTGAAGCTTTCTTT. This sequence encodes CASSPPRGVLKGGEAFF. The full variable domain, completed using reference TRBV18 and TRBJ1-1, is NAGVMQNPRHLVRRRGQEARLRCSPMKGHSHVYWYRQLPEEGLKFMVYLQKENIIDESGMPKERFSAEFPKEGPSILRIQQVVRGDSAAYFCASSPPRGVLKGGEAFFGQGTRLTVV.

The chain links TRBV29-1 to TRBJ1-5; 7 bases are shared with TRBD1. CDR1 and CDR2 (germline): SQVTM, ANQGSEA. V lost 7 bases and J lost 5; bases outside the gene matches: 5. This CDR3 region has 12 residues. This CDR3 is CSARQGDQPQHF. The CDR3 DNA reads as TGCAGCGCCAGACAGGGAGATCAGCCCCAGCATTTT.

CDR3 amino acids: CATSREASYLNTEAFF. The CDR3 DNA follows: TGTGCCACCAGCAGGGAGGCATCCTACTTGAACACTGAAGCTTTCTTT. The chain combines TRBV15 with TRBJ1-1; no firm D call. The CDR3 is made up of 16 amino acids. Germline CDR1 and CDR2: LNHNV and YYDKDF (reference sequence). Between the trimmed V and J ends, which lost 3 bases and 0 bases, there was a span of 14 bases.

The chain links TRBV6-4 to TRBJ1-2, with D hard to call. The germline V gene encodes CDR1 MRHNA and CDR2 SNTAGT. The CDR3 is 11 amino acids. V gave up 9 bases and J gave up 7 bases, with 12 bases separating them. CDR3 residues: CARYRRGGYTF. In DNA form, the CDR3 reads TGTGCCAGATATCGGAGAGGTGGCTACACCTTC.

The CDR3 DNA sequence: TGTGCCAGCAGTCTAGACATGCCAAGGTCGACAGGGGACTACGAGCAGTACTTC. This sequence encodes CASSLDMPRSTGDYEQYF. The chain links TRBV27 to TRBJ2-7, with TRBD1 matching over 8 bases. CDR1 and CDR2 from the germline V gene are MNHEY and SMNVEV (reference sequence). Trimming at V came to 5 bases and at J to 3 bases, leaving 18 bases not matched to a gene. The length of the CDR3 is 18 residues.

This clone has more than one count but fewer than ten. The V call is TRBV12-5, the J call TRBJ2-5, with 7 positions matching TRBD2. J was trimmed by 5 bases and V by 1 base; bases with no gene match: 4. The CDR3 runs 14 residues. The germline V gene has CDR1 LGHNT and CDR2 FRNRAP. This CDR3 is CASGLGGSVETQYF. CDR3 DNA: TGTGCTAGTGGTTTGGGCGGGAGTGTGGAGACCCAGTACTTC.

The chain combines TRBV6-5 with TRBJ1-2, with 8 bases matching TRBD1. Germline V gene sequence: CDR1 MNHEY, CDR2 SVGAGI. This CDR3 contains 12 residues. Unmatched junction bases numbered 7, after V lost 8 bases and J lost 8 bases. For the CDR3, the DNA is TGTGCCAGCGGTGGACAGGGCCAAGGCTACACCTTC. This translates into CASGGQGQGYTF.

The CDR3 DNA is TGCGCCAGCAGCGCGCTTGCGGGTGGGCCAGATACGCAGTATTTT. Protein sequence: CASSALAGGPDTQYF. This chain joins TRBV5-1 and TRBJ2-3, with a tentative D call TRBD2 (5 bases). In germline, CDR1 is SGHRS, CDR2 YFSETQ. The CDR3 length is 15 residues. With 4 bases removed from V and 4 bases from J, the gap between germline ends came to 16 bases.

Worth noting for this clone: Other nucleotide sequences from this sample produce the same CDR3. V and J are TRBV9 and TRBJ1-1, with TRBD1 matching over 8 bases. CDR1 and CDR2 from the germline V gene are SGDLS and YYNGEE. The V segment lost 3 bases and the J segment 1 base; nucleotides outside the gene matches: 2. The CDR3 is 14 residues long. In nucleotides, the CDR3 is TGTGCCAGCAGCGGAGGACAGGGGAACACTGAAGCTTTCTTT. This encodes CASSGGQGNTEAFF.

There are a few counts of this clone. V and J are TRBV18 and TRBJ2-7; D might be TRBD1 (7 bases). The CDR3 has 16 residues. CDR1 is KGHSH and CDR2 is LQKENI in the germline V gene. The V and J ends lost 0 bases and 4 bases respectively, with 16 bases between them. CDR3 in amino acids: CASSPPVFRGVYEQYF. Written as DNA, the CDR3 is TGTGCCAGCTCACCACCGGTTTTCAGGGGGGTTTACGAGCAGTACTTC.

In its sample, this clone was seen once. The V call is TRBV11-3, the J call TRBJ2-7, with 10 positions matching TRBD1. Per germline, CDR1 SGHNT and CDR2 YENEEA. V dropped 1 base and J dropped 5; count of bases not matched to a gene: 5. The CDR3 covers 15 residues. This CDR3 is CASSLGQGAYDEQYF. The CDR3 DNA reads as TGTGCCAGCAGCTTAGGACAGGGGGCCTATGACGAGCAGTACTTC.

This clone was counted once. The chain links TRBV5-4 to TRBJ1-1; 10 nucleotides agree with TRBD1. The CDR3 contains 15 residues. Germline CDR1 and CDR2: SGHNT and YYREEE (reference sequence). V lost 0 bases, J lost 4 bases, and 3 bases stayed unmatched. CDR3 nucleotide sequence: TGTGCCAGCAGCTTGGCGACAGGGGGCGGCACTGAAGCTTTCTTT. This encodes CASSLATGGGTEAFF.

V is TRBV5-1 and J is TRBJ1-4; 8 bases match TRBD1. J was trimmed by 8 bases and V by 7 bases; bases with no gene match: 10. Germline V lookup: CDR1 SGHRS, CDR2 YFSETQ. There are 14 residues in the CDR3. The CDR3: CASAAGGAGEKLFF. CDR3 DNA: TGCGCCAGCGCCGCAGGGGGCGCCGGCGAAAAACTGTTTTTT.

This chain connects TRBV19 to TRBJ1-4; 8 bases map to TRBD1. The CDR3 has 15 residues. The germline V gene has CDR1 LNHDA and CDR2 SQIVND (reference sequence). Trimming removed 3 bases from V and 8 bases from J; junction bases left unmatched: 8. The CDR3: CASSIVRGLREKLFF. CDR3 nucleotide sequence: TGTGCCAGTAGTATTGTCAGGGGGCTTCGCGAAAAACTGTTTTTT.

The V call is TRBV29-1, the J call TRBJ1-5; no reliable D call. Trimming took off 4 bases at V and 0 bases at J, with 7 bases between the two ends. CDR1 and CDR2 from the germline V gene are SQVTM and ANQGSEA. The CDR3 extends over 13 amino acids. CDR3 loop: CSVGGLSNQPQHF. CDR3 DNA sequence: TGCAGCGTTGGAGGCCTTAGCAATCAGCCCCAGCATTTT.

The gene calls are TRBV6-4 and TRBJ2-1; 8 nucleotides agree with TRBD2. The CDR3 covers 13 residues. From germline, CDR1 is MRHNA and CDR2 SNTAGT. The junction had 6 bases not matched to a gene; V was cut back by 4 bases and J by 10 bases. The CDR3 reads CASSATSASEQFF. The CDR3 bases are TGTGCCAGCAGTGCGACTAGCGCTAGCGAGCAGTTCTTC.

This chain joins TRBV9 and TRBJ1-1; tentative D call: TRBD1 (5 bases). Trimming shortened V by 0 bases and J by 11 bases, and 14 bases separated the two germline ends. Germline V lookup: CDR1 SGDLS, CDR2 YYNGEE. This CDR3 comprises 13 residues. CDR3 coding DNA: TGTGCCAGCAGCGTAGGGGGCCAGGCCCCCGCTTTCTTT. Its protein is CASSVGGQAPAFF.